This TCR beta chain was recovered during a study of cytomegalovirus exposure and HLA in healthy donors. General study points: V- and J-gene trimming of TCR beta was linked (in a later analysis) to a missense DCLRE1C variant. Productive status was seen about 90% or about 30% of the time for most TCR beta V segments in an earlier analysis. For cytomegalovirus status, the classifier reportedly gave diagnoses with high specificity and sensitivity.

PCR used 60 Vbeta primers and 13 Jbeta primers. Sequencing was performed with immunoSEQ multiplex PCR; in TCRdb, only in-frame clones are kept and a portion is missing. The table records a few hundred thousand clones, approximately 80% of them present only once. In the case of this clone: Its antigen is as yet unknown.

The CDR3 spans 14 residues. Germline CDR1 SEHNR, CDR2 FQNEAQ (reference sequence). The V gene lost 3 bases and the J gene lost 3 bases, with 11 bases spanning the gap. This chain connects TRBV7-9 to TRBJ1-2; TRBD1 is a possible D gene (5 bases). The sample taken for sequencing was PBMCs. This TCR came from a girl aged 10-17 years in good health and CMV-seronegative. The CDR3 coding sequence is TGTGCCAGCAGCTTCAGGGAAACGGACTATGGCTACACCTTC. Amino acids: CASSFRETDYGYTF.